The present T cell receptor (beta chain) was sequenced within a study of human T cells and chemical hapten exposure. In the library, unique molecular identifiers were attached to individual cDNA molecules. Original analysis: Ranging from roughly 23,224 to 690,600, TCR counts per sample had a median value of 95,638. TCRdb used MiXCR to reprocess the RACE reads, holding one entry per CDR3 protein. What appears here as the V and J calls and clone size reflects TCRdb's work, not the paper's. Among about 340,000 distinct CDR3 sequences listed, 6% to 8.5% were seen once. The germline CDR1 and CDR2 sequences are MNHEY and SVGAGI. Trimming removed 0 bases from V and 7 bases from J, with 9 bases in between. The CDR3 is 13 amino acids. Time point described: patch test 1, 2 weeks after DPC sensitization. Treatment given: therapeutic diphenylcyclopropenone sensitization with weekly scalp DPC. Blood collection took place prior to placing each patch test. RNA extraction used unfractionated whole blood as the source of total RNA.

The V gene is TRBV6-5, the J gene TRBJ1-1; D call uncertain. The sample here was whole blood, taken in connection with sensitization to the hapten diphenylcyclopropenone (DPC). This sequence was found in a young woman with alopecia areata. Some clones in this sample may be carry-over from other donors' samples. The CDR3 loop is CASSYSSFREAFF. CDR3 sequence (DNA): TGTGCCAGCAGTTACTCCAGTTTCCGTGAAGCTTTCTTT.